A selection of T cell receptor beta chains follows, all from one sample in a study of T cell responses to AZD1222 COVID-19 vaccine. The table came from immunoSEQ multiplex PCR; TCRdb's copy has only in-frame clones and leaves some out. Among around 170,000 clones listed, approximately 91% were seen once. The specimen comprised peripheral blood, sampled on day 0 of AZD1222 vaccination. The source of these receptors is an adult in good health. The conserved cysteine and the conserved F or W are not part of the CDR3 here. Each record gives: V gene, D gene, J gene, CDR3 protein. A D gene is named only where the DNA matches it firmly.

>TRBV5-1|NA|TRBJ1-1
ASSPQETRNTEAF
>TRBV5-1|NA|TRBJ2-2
ASARDQQWTGELF
>TRBV12-5|NA|TRBJ2-7
ASGLWASPYYEQY
>TRBV3-1/TRBV3-2|NA|TRBJ2-7
ASSHAGASYEQY
>TRBV30|NA|TRBJ2-7
AWRRPEQY
>TRBV19|NA|TRBJ1-2
ASSMLGAGYT
>TRBV29-1|NA|TRBJ2-2
SAPGPPNGELF
>TRBV27|NA|TRBJ2-7
ASSFSWVGPYEQY
>TRBV10-2|NA|TRBJ2-3
ASSDSPNTDTQY
>TRBV4-2|NA|TRBJ2-1
ASSRDVLF
>TRBV5-1|NA|TRBJ2-1
ASSGPSYNEQF
>TRBV7-9|TRBD1|TRBJ2-7
ASSFPGTGIYEQY
>TRBV14|NA|TRBJ2-3
ASSPSGLRGTDTQY
>TRBV5-6|TRBD1|TRBJ2-5
ASSSTGVQETQY
>TRBV4-1|NA|TRBJ1-1
ASSLSPGDMNTEAF
>TRBV15|NA|TRBJ1-4
ATSRDRRQGSEKLF
>TRBV6-5|NA|TRBJ1-1
ASSQGRNAEAF
>TRBV9|NA|TRBJ1-1
ASREKGGTEAF
>TRBV7-3|NA|TRBJ2-1
ASSSTSNTLSEQF
>TRBV2|TRBD1|TRBJ1-3
ASSDAGQGKGNTIY